The 21 T cell receptor beta chains below were found in one sample sequenced in a study of CD8 T cells in acute hepatitis C reinfection. As to time point: naive CD8 control sorted from an acute-time-point sample. Profiled with immunoSEQ multiplex PCR; TCRdb holds only in-frame clones, not every one. Here the sample spans about 38,000 clones, 80% to 90% being singletons. Sequenced input: naive CD8+ T cells from PBMCs. Receptors originate from a man aged 25 to 45 with chronic hepatitis C.

The chain joins TRBV5-1 to TRBJ2-5, with 8 bases fitting TRBD1. CDR3 length: 14 amino acids. J was trimmed by 5 bases and V by 4 bases; bases with no gene match: 7. From germline, CDR1 is SGHRS and CDR2 YFSETQ. The CDR3 nucleotides read TGCGCCAGCAGCACGACAGGGGACGGGGAGACCCAGTACTTC. This encodes CASSTTGDGETQYF.

This chain joins TRBV5-1 and TRBJ2-2, with TRBD2 identical over 10 bases. Germline V gives CDR1 SGHRS, CDR2 YFSETQ. After removal of 7 bases from V and 5 bases from J, the junction contained 8 bases not matched to a gene. The CDR3 loop spans 15 amino acids. The CDR3 DNA follows: TGCGCCAGCTCCGGGACTAGCGCTCTTACCGGGGAGCTGTTTTTT. Protein: CASSGTSALTGELFF.

This clone was counted only a few times. The rearrangement joins TRBV11-2 to TRBJ2-2; TRBD1 matches 8 bases. CDR3 length equals 15 residues. Germline-derived CDR1 and CDR2 are SGHAT and FQNNGV. The J segment lost 1 base and the V segment lost 6 bases, leaving 4 bases of the junction unmatched. CDR3 DNA sequence: TGTGCCAGCAGGGAGGGACAGGTGAACACCGGGGAGCTGTTTTTT. Amino acids: CASREGQVNTGELFF.

The J gene is TRBJ2-2, the V gene TRBV29-1; perhaps TRBD2 as D (6 bases). This CDR3 contains 13 residues. From germline, CDR1 is SQVTM and CDR2 ANQGSEA. Between the trimmed V and J ends, which lost 7 bases and 0 bases, there was a span of 9 bases. This CDR3 is CSGGEANTGELFF. The CDR3 nucleotides read TGCAGCGGTGGGGAGGCGAACACCGGGGAGCTGTTTTTT.

The V call is TRBV6-1, the J call TRBJ1-1, with TRBD1 matching 10 bases. CDR1 MNHNS and CDR2 SASEGT come from the germline V gene. The V segment lost 5 bases and the J segment 1 base; nucleotides outside the gene matches: 1. The CDR3 extends over 14 amino acids. The CDR3 loop reads CASSRTGGNTEAFF. In nucleotides, the CDR3 is TGTGCCAGCAGTCGGACAGGGGGGAACACTGAAGCTTTCTTT.

CDR3 loop: CASSLGLAGPTPTDTQYF. For the CDR3, the DNA is TGCGCCAGCAGCTTGGGACTAGCGGGGCCCACCCCCACAGATACGCAGTATTTT. This chain connects TRBV5-1 to TRBJ2-3; 11 bases fit TRBD2. CDR3 length: 18 amino acids. The germline gives CDR1 SGHRS, CDR2 YFSETQ. Trimming at V came to 0 bases and at J to 2 bases, leaving 8 bases not matched to a gene.

The V call is TRBV27, the J call TRBJ2-1; D is tentatively TRBD1 or TRBD2 (6 bases each). Germline CDR1 reads MNHEY; CDR2 reads SMNVEV (reference sequence). V was shortened by 3 bases and J by 8 bases, with 14 bases between the two germline ends. This CDR3 has 14 residues. The chain's CDR3 is CASSFRLGGDEQFF. CDR3 DNA: TGTGCCAGCAGTTTTCGACTGGGGGGCGATGAGCAGTTCTTC.

The V call is TRBV4-1, the J call TRBJ1-4; D is unresolved. Germline V gene data show CDR1 as MGHRA and CDR2 as YSYEKL. V lost 2 bases to trimming and J lost 8 bases, with 12 bases between them. The CDR3 has 14 residues. DNA of the CDR3: TGCGCCAGCAGCCAACACACCCTAGGGGAAAAACTGTTTTTT. This encodes CASSQHTLGEKLFF.

The J gene is TRBJ2-6, the V gene TRBV19; either TRBD1 or TRBD2 may fit D (5 bases each). Germline loops: CDR1 LNHDA, CDR2 SQIVND (reference sequence). This CDR3 is 17 amino acids long. Trimming took 7 bases from V and 0 from J, leaving 16 bases between them. The CDR3 DNA follows: TGTGCCAGTAAGTGGGGGACGGGACCCTCTGGGGCCAACGTCCTGACTTTC. This gives the protein CASKWGTGPSGANVLTF.

V gene TRBV27 combines with J gene TRBJ1-1, with D possibly TRBD1 on 5 matching bases. The V gene lost 7 bases and the J gene lost 7 bases, with 13 bases spanning the gap. CDR3 length: 12 amino acids. Germline CDR1 MNHEY, CDR2 SMNVEV (reference sequence). CDR3 sequence: CASKLTGGEAFF. The CDR3 DNA reads TGTGCCAGCAAGTTGACCGGGGGTGAAGCTTTCTTT.

The gene calls are TRBV2 and TRBJ1-1, with TRBD1 as a possible D gene (5 bases). Germline-derived CDR1 and CDR2 are SNHLY and FYNNEI. The CDR3 consists of 13 residues. V lost 6 bases and J 0 bases, leaving 8 bases between the germline ends. CDR3 nucleotides: TGTGCCAGCAGCGACAGCATGAACACTGAAGCTTTCTTT. Protein: CASSDSMNTEAFF. The whole variable domain, filled in from reference TRBV2 and TRBJ1-1, reads EPEVTQTPSHQVTQMGQEVILRCVPISNHLYFYWYRQILGQKVEFLVSFYNNEISEKSEIFDDQFSVERPDGSNFTLKIRSTKLEDSAMYFCASSDSMNTEAFFGQGTRLTVV.

This sequence joins TRBV27 and TRBJ2-7; 12 bases align to TRBD1. Germline values: CDR1 MNHEY, CDR2 SMNVEV (reference sequence). Unmatched junction bases numbered 6, after V lost 9 bases and J lost 0 bases. The CDR3 is 15 amino acids. The CDR3 protein is CARGQGAHYSYEQYF. CDR3 sequence (DNA): TGTGCCAGGGGACAGGGGGCTCACTACTCCTACGAGCAGTACTTC.

The chain carries TRBV29-1 and TRBJ1-2, with D maybe TRBD1 (5 bases). V was trimmed by 0 bases and J by 4 bases, leaving 15 bases between them. This CDR3 is built from 15 residues. Germline V gives CDR1 SQVTM, CDR2 ANQGSEA. The DNA of the CDR3 is TGCAGCGTTGAAGACCAGGACACACCCGGCTATGGCTACACCTTC. Its protein is CSVEDQDTPGYGYTF.

The rearrangement uses TRBV27 and TRBJ2-5; 7 bases agree with TRBD2. Germline assignment: CDR1 MNHEY and CDR2 SMNVEV (reference sequence). With V trimmed by 0 bases and J by 5 bases, 3 bases remained unmatched. The CDR3 consists of 14 residues. CDR3 residues: CASSLSYGRETQYF. In DNA, the CDR3 is TGTGCCAGCAGTTTATCGTACGGGAGGGAGACCCAGTACTTC.

The chain links TRBV13 to TRBJ2-5, with 11 bases that match TRBD2. J was trimmed by 3 bases and V by 5 bases; bases with no gene match: 8. CDR1 and CDR2 (germline): PRHDT, FYEKMQ (reference sequence). The CDR3 runs 16 residues. Here the CDR3 reads CASSLRLAGNEETQYF. The CDR3 nucleotides are TGTGCCAGCAGCCTCCGACTAGCGGGGAACGAAGAGACCCAGTACTTC.

The rearrangement links TRBV2 to TRBJ2-1; no reliable D call. CDR3 length: 11 amino acids. Germline assignment: CDR1 SNHLY and CDR2 FYNNEI. The V and J ends lost 6 bases and 9 bases respectively, with 9 bases between them. The DNA for the CDR3 is TGTGCCAGCAGAGCTACTCCTGAGCAGTTCTTC. Translating it yields CASRATPEQFF.

This chain links TRBV28 with TRBJ2-7; 10 nucleotides match TRBD1. V shed 2 bases and J 2 bases; nucleotides not matched to a gene: 9. Germline lookup yields CDR1 MDHEN and CDR2 SYDVKM. CDR3 length equals 17 residues. The CDR3: CASSLDSTGTGAYEQYF. The CDR3, as DNA: TGTGCCAGCAGTTTAGACTCCACAGGGACAGGGGCCTACGAGCAGTACTTC.

The rearrangement joins TRBV25-1 to TRBJ2-2; D might be TRBD1 or TRBD2, each matching 5 bases. The ends were cut back, 3 bases at V and 5 bases at J, with 10 bases in the middle. The germline CDR1 and CDR2 sequences are MGHDK and SYGVNS. CDR3 length equals 14 residues. The CDR3 DNA sequence: TGTGCCAGCAGTGACACAGGAGGAACCGGGGAGCTGTTTTTT. This gives the protein CASSDTGGTGELFF.

The rearrangement uses TRBV19 and TRBJ1-3, with TRBD1 matching over 8 bases. Trimming removed 5 bases from V and 2 bases from J; junction bases left unmatched: 5. CDR3 size: 15 residues. Germline V CDR1 and CDR2: LNHDA, SQIVND (reference sequence). The CDR3: CASSGDRIPGNTIYF. Here the CDR3 DNA reads TGTGCCAGTAGTGGGGACAGGATACCTGGAAACACCATATATTTT.

Only a few counts were recorded for this clone. V and J are TRBV28 and TRBJ1-5; D not certain. Germline values: CDR1 MDHEN, CDR2 SYDVKM. The CDR3 contains 13 residues. Between the trimmed V and J ends, which lost 3 bases and 4 bases, there was a span of 7 bases. CDR3 nucleotide sequence: TGTGCCAGCAGTTTTGGAGTTAATCAGCCCCAGCATTTT. As protein: CASSFGVNQPQHF.

This chain links TRBV11-2 with TRBJ2-7, with 9 nucleotides matching TRBD1. Unmatched junction bases numbered 11, after V lost 9 bases and J lost 5 bases. Germline assignment: CDR1 SGHAT and CDR2 FQNNGV. This CDR3 comprises 14 residues. In nucleotides, the CDR3 is TGTGCCAGTCGCGCGACCGGGACAGGGAACGAGCAGTACTTC. Protein product: CASRATGTGNEQYF.